This is a list of T cell receptor beta chains from one sample in a study of blood T cells in healthy people across ages. TCRdb recomputed calls from the 5' RACE reads with MiXCR, one row per CDR3 protein. The repertoire holds around 620,000 distinct CDR3 sequences, with approximately 25% as singletons. The sequenced sample consisted of blood. The receptors originated from a woman in her 70s in good health. CDR3s include the opening cysteine and the closing phenylalanine or tryptophan. Clone size is shown for a subset of rows, as once, few, many or a class of expanded clone.

j_call v_call cdr3_length clone_size cdr3_aa
TRBJ2-7 TRBV29-1 14 few CSVEVAGSAYEQYF
. TRBV28 15 . CASAPHGAGLHEQYF
TRBJ2-5 TRBV19 14 . CASSQRRNQETQYF
. TRBV3-1 16 . CASSQPGLAGRNEQYF
TRBJ2-6 TRBV4-1 19 . CASSLSNGAFVAGANVLTF
. TRBV10-3 13 . CAITGLAGNEQFF
TRBJ1-2 TRBV14 15 few CASSPQGAGNYGYTF
TRBJ1-6 TRBV6-5 15 few CASSYYGTGNSPLHF
TRBJ1-5 TRBV19 13 few CASSMGTYRPQHF
TRBJ2-3 TRBV6-2/TRBV6-3 16 few CAGSFGTSDPTDTQYF
TRBJ2-4 TRBV30 14 . CAWSARTPGNIQYF
. TRBV3-1 14 . CASSQMLGRDEQFF
TRBJ1-6 TRBV2 16 few CASSESSGLWNSPLHF
TRBJ1-2 TRBV12-3/TRBV12-4 17 . CASSPSSGTNFNYGYTF
TRBJ1-2 TRBV20-1 15 . CSARDVAGGWSGYTF
TRBJ2-5 TRBV12-3/TRBV12-4 15 . CASSLVSGARETQYF
TRBJ2-7 TRBV13 14 few CASSSGTSSNEQYF
TRBJ1-1 TRBV5-1 16 few CASSSGTGYVSTEAFF
TRBJ1-1 TRBV4-2 15 few CASSQIQGANTEAFF
TRBJ1-2 TRBV5-1 14 few CASSPDNGNYGYTF
TRBJ2-6 TRBV27 18 . CASSPTRTGITGANVLTF
TRBJ2-7 TRBV20-1 14 few CSARDKTARYEQYF
TRBJ2-1 TRBV15 14 many CATFSGGARNEQFF
TRBJ2-2 TRBV9 15 few CASSERGANTGELFF
TRBJ2-1 TRBV4-3 15 . CASSHRDRGLNEQFF
TRBJ2-3 TRBV9 12 few CASSPRGSTQYF
TRBJ1-4 TRBV27 17 few CACRDRGHPGANEKLFF
TRBJ1-1 TRBV11-2 14 few CASSSSTANTEAFF
. TRBV29-1 12 . CSAGTGTETQYF
TRBJ1-1 TRBV7-9 13 . CASSPQDREEAFF
TRBJ2-5 TRBV7-2 14 . CASSLEGFYGTQYF
TRBJ2-5 TRBV5-5 21 few CASTTRDLGTGIYRPQETQYF
TRBJ2-1 TRBV20-1 12 . CSASVQNYEQFF
TRBJ2-7 TRBV5-1 16 . CASSLQTGGSSYEQYF
TRBJ1-3 TRBV10-3 12 . CAISERGNTIYF
TRBJ2-7 TRBV7-2 18 few CASSLDQGAGGLPYEQYF
. TRBV6-5 12 few CASTSGKETQYF
TRBJ1-4 TRBV12-3/TRBV12-4 15 . CASSLSFQGLEKLFF
TRBJ2-4 TRBV12-3/TRBV12-4 15 many CASSSPGGGVNIQYF
TRBJ2-1 TRBV7-3 17 . CASSPRTSGVFYNEQFF
TRBJ2-1 TRBV24-1 15 . CATSDPTSGGYEQFF
. TRBV7-2 15 . CASSSHRVGYDEQFF